The 28 T cell receptor beta chains below all came from one sample that was sequenced in a study of blood T cell repertoires in COVID-19. Clones were sequenced by immunoSEQ multiplex PCR, and TCRdb holds only the in-frame ones, with some missing. The sample has some 96,000 clones; 87% are singletons. Sequenced: peripheral blood. These receptors came from a man aged 25-45 years in a cohort sampled during active COVID-19.

This chain joins TRBV6-5 and TRBJ2-1; D unresolved. V lost 2 bases to trimming and J lost 4 bases, with 6 bases between them. Germline lookup yields CDR1 MNHEY and CDR2 SVGAGI. There are 13 residues in the CDR3. Written as DNA, the CDR3 is TGTGCCAGCAGTTACGCCAGTTACAATGAGCAGTTCTTC. Amino acids: CASSYASYNEQFF.

The V call is TRBV5-1, the J call TRBJ2-7, with 8 nucleotides matching TRBD1. The CDR3 contains 13 residues. Germline CDR1 and CDR2: SGHRS and YFSETQ. V lost 0 bases to trimming and J lost 12 bases; unmatched junction nucleotides: 8. CDR3 sequence (DNA): TGCGCCAGCAGCTTGGATGCAGGGGGCGCAGGGTACTTC. The encoded protein is CASSLDAGGAGYF.

This chain connects TRBV7-2 to TRBJ2-3, with 11 bases aligning to TRBD2. The junction had 8 bases not matched to a gene; V was cut back by 3 bases and J by 6 bases. This CDR3 is 16 amino acids long. Germline V gives CDR1 SGHTA, CDR2 FQGNSA. The CDR3 region has the DNA TGTGCCAGCAGCTTCCGTCTAGCGGGGGGCATGGATACGCAGTATTTT. This gives the protein CASSFRLAGGMDTQYF.

V and J are TRBV5-5 and TRBJ2-7, with 10 nucleotides matching TRBD2. The V gene's germline CDR1 is SGHKS and CDR2 YYEKEE (reference sequence). This CDR3 contains 16 residues. V shed 0 bases and J 4 bases; nucleotides not matched to a gene: 7. The CDR3 DNA sequence: TGTGCCAGCAGCTTGGCCCCTAGCGGGGGCTTATACGAGCAGTACTTC. Its translation: CASSLAPSGGLYEQYF.

J is TRBJ2-7 and V is TRBV4-1, with TRBD2 matching 11 bases. This CDR3 region has 17 residues. Germline V gene data show CDR1 as MGHRA and CDR2 as YSYEKL. J gave up 2 bases and V 0 bases, and 6 bases lay outside the gene matches. In nucleotides, the CDR3 is TGCGCCAGCAGCCAAGACCGCCTAGCGGGGGGCGCCTACGAGCAGTACTTC. Protein sequence: CASSQDRLAGGAYEQYF.

The chain carries TRBV5-1 and TRBJ2-3; TRBD2 matches 13 bases. The germline V gene encodes CDR1 SGHRS and CDR2 YFSETQ. This CDR3 spans 16 amino acids. Trimming removed 5 bases from V and 5 bases from J; junction bases left unmatched: 8. The CDR3 DNA sequence: TGCGCCAGCAGTCCCCCACTAGCGGGGGGGGTAGATACGCAGTATTTT. Translation: CASSPPLAGGVDTQYF.

This chain links TRBV5-1 with TRBJ2-3; 12 bases line up with TRBD2. CDR1 SGHRS and CDR2 YFSETQ come from the germline V gene. This CDR3 region has 17 residues. The J segment lost 0 bases and the V segment lost 1 base, leaving 3 bases of the junction unmatched. The CDR3, as DNA: TGCGCCAGCAGCTTGTATGGGACTAGCGGGAGCACAGATACGCAGTATTTT. The encoded protein is CASSLYGTSGSTDTQYF. Combining the CDR3 with reference TRBV5-1 and TRBJ2-3 gives the whole variable domain KAGVTQTPRYLIKTRGQQVTLSCSPISGHRSVSWYQQTPGQGLQFLFEYFSETQRNKGNFPGRFSGRQFSNSRSEMNVSTLELGDSALYLCASSLYGTSGSTDTQYFGPGTRLTVL.

Many counts were recorded for this clone. The J gene is TRBJ2-7, the V gene TRBV11-2; the D gene is possibly TRBD1 (6 bases). Trimming removed 4 bases from V and 0 bases from J, with 16 bases in between. The germline V gene has CDR1 SGHAT and CDR2 FQNNGV. The CDR3 is 16 amino acids. This chain's CDR3 is CASSSYGQLSSYEQYF. The CDR3 DNA is TGTGCCAGCAGCTCCTATGGACAGTTGAGCTCCTACGAGCAGTACTTC.

The J gene is TRBJ1-1, the V gene TRBV7-8; TRBD1 might be the D (5 bases). The CDR3 loop spans 13 amino acids. Looked up from germline, CDR1 is SGHVS and CDR2 is FQNEAQ. V lost 6 bases to trimming and J lost 1 base, with 9 bases between them. In nucleotides, the CDR3 is TGTGCCAGCAGAGCGACAGAGAACACTGAAGCTTTCTTT. It specifies CASRATENTEAFF.

The J gene is TRBJ2-3, the V gene TRBV5-1; 11 nucleotides align to TRBD2. Per germline, CDR1 SGHRS and CDR2 YFSETQ. The CDR3 contains 15 residues. V gave up 2 bases and J gave up 3 bases; unmatched junction bases: 2. Here the CDR3 reads CASSFSSGGTDTQYF. For the CDR3, the DNA is TGCGCCAGCAGCTTCTCTAGCGGGGGGACAGATACGCAGTATTTT.

CDR3 coding DNA: TGTGCCAGCAGCCCCCGAAGGGGCATGGATCAGCCCCAGCATTTT. Amino acid sequence: CASSPRRGMDQPQHF. J is TRBJ1-5 and V is TRBV28, with D tentatively TRBD1 (5 bases). The CDR3 covers 15 residues. Trimming shortened V by 6 bases and J by 5 bases, and 17 bases separated the two germline ends. The germline gives CDR1 MDHEN, CDR2 SYDVKM.

A single count supports this clone. This sequence joins TRBV29-1 and TRBJ2-2; 9 nucleotides agree with TRBD1. Germline CDR1 and CDR2: SQVTM and ANQGSEA. The CDR3 runs 15 residues. Unmatched junction bases numbered 4, after V lost 4 bases and J lost 1 base. For the CDR3, the DNA is TGCAGCGTTGGTCTGGGACAGGGGAACACCGGGGAGCTGTTTTTT. Its translation is CSVGLGQGNTGELFF.

The chain's CDR3 is CASNTQGISQKLFF. The CDR3 coding sequence is TGTGCCAGCAACACACAGGGTATTTCCCAAAAACTGTTTTTT. The rearrangement uses TRBV6-6 and TRBJ1-4, with D possibly matching TRBD1 (6 bases). The CDR3 has 14 amino acids. V was pared by 7 bases and J by 9 bases, with 18 bases between. Germline-derived CDR1 and CDR2 are MNHNY and SVGAGI (reference sequence).

The CDR3 loop reads CASSLGIRDTSFVDYGYTF. CDR3 bases: TGTGCCAGCAGCTTGGGAATCCGGGACACAAGTTTCGTTGATTATGGCTACACCTTC. The genes are TRBV5-6 and TRBJ1-2; D may be TRBD1 (6 bases). Trimming took 0 bases from V and 5 from J, leaving 26 bases between them. CDR1 is SGHDT, CDR2 YYEEEE, per germline. The CDR3 is made up of 19 amino acids.

V is TRBV6-5 and J is TRBJ1-1, with D possibly TRBD1 on 5 matching bases. Trimming left V 8 bases short and J 5 bases short, with 15 bases between. This CDR3 is 13 amino acids long. Germline V gene sequence: CDR1 MNHEY, CDR2 SVGAGI. The CDR3 sequence is CASGLGVRTEAFF. The DNA for the CDR3 is TGTGCCAGCGGGTTAGGGGTGCGGACTGAAGCTTTCTTT.

The chain uses TRBV5-1 and TRBJ2-1; 8 nucleotides match TRBD1. Germline values: CDR1 SGHRS, CDR2 YFSETQ. There are 16 residues in the CDR3. The V segment lost 3 bases and the J segment 6 bases; nucleotides outside the gene matches: 11. The CDR3: CASSYRTGPIINEQFF. DNA for the CDR3: TGCGCCAGCAGCTATCGGACAGGGCCCATCATCAATGAGCAGTTCTTC.

The V and J genes are TRBV11-3 and TRBJ2-7; 10 bases match TRBD1. This CDR3 is built from 14 residues. V dropped 2 bases and J dropped 7; count of bases not matched to a gene: 5. The germline V gene has CDR1 SGHNT and CDR2 YENEEA. The CDR3 region is CASSLRDRGREQYF. The DNA of the CDR3 is TGTGCCAGCAGCTTAAGAGACAGGGGGCGGGAGCAGTACTTC. The whole variable domain, remainder taken from reference TRBV11-3 and TRBJ2-7, is EAGVVQSPRYKIIEKKQPVAFWCNPISGHNTLYWYLQNLGQGPELLIRYENEEAVDDSQLPKDRFSAERLKGVDSTLKIQPAELGDSAVYLCASSLRDRGREQYFGPGTRLTVT.

The genes are TRBV12-3 or TRBV12-4 and TRBJ1-1; D is uncertain. This CDR3 has 12 residues. The V gene lost 5 bases and the J gene lost 10 bases, with 14 bases spanning the gap. The CDR3 region has the DNA TGTGCCAGCAGTCTCGGCGGCACTTCAGCTTTCTTT. It translates to CASSLGGTSAFF.

The gene calls are TRBV3-1 (or the pseudogene TRBV3-2) and TRBJ2-2; perhaps TRBD2 as D (5 bases). V lost 4 bases and J lost 7, with 13 bases in between. Germline loops: CDR1 LGHDT, CDR2 YNNKEL (reference sequence). The CDR3 sequence is 14 residues long. CDR3: CASSPRTEYGELFF. Here the CDR3 DNA reads TGTGCCAGCAGCCCCCGGACTGAGTACGGGGAGCTGTTTTTT.

V and J are TRBV3-1 (or the pseudogene TRBV3-2) and TRBJ1-2; TRBD1 aligns across 11 bases. The trim removed 4 bases at V and 6 bases at J, leaving 13 bases unmatched. Germline V gives CDR1 LGHDT, CDR2 YNNKEL (reference sequence). The CDR3 covers 17 residues. The CDR3 coding sequence is TGTGCCAGCAGCCCACGGACAGGGGGCTCCTTAGTCCATGGCTACACCTTC. This translates into CASSPRTGGSLVHGYTF.

The chain is built from TRBV28 and TRBJ1-1, with D uncertain. With 6 bases removed from V and 5 bases from J, the gap between germline ends came to 7 bases. The germline V gene has CDR1 MDHEN and CDR2 SYDVKM. CDR3 length: 11 amino acids. The CDR3 sequence is CASSTYTEAFF. The CDR3 nucleotides read TGTGCCAGCAGCACTTATACTGAAGCTTTCTTT.

The chain couples TRBV29-1 to TRBJ2-7; 7 nucleotides match TRBD1. The CDR3 sequence is 13 residues long. Trimming cost V 5 bases and J 3 bases; bases outside gene matches: 7. Germline CDR1 and CDR2: SQVTM and ANQGSEA. CDR3 bases: TGCAGCGTTCTTTGCCCAGGGGGCTACGAGCAGTACTTC. The encoded protein is CSVLCPGGYEQYF.

The V gene is TRBV5-1, the J gene TRBJ2-7; TRBD2 might be the D (6 bases). Germline CDR1 and CDR2: SGHRS and YFSETQ. V gave up 1 base and J gave up 7 bases, with 21 bases separating them. The CDR3 spans 16 residues. The CDR3 DNA reads TGCGCCAGCAGCTTGAAGGAGGGGTGGCACTCCGGGGAGCAGTACTTC. Protein sequence: CASSLKEGWHSGEQYF.

The gene calls are TRBV5-1 and TRBJ2-5, with a tentative D call TRBD2 (6 bases). V was clipped by 0 bases and J by 1 base, with 19 bases between them. This CDR3 contains 18 residues. The germline V gene has CDR1 SGHRS and CDR2 YFSETQ. In nucleotides, the CDR3 is TGCGCCAGCAGCTTGGGACATTCTGCAGGGAGGACCCAAGAGACCCAGTACTTC. Its translation: CASSLGHSAGRTQETQYF.

V gene TRBV19 combines with J gene TRBJ1-2; D is uncertain. Trimming cost V 0 bases and J 5 bases, with 13 bases left between them. The length of the CDR3 is 15 residues. Germline CDR1 LNHDA, CDR2 SQIVND (reference sequence). CDR3 amino acids: CASSIEEGVIYGYTF. DNA of the CDR3: TGTGCCAGTAGTATAGAGGAAGGAGTGATTTATGGCTACACCTTC.

This chain links TRBV7-9 with TRBJ1-1; TRBD1 is a possible D gene (6 bases). Trimming shortened V by 5 bases and J by 1 base, and 11 bases separated the two germline ends. The germline gives CDR1 SEHNR, CDR2 FQNEAQ (reference sequence). The CDR3 runs 14 residues. Here the CDR3 DNA reads TGTGCCAGCAGCCCGAACAGGGCGAACACTGAAGCTTTCTTT. The encoded protein is CASSPNRANTEAFF.

The chain carries TRBV30 and TRBJ1-2; 9 bases agree with TRBD1. The CDR3 is 13 residues long. Germline V CDR1 and CDR2: GTSNPN, SVGIG (reference sequence). Losses at the gene ends were 4 bases for V and 6 bases for J; bases not matched to a gene: 6. The CDR3 nucleotides are TGTGCCTGGACGGGACAGGGATACGATGGCTACACCTTC. It specifies CAWTGQGYDGYTF.

This chain links TRBV5-6 with TRBJ2-1; tentative D call: TRBD2 (6 bases). The CDR3 is 14 residues long. V lost 4 bases, J lost 9 bases, and 17 bases lay in between. The germline V gene encodes CDR1 SGHDT and CDR2 YYEEEE. CDR3: CASSEGLRPGEQFF. CDR3 nucleotides: TGTGCCAGCAGCGAGGGACTTCGGCCCGGTGAGCAGTTCTTC. Variable domain in full (rest from reference TRBV5-6 and TRBJ2-1): DAGVTQSPTHLIKTRGQQVTLRCSPKSGHDTVSWYQQALGQGPQFIFQYYEEEERQRGNFPDRFSGHQFPNYSSELNVNALLLGDSALYLCASSEGLRPGEQFFGPGTRLTVL.